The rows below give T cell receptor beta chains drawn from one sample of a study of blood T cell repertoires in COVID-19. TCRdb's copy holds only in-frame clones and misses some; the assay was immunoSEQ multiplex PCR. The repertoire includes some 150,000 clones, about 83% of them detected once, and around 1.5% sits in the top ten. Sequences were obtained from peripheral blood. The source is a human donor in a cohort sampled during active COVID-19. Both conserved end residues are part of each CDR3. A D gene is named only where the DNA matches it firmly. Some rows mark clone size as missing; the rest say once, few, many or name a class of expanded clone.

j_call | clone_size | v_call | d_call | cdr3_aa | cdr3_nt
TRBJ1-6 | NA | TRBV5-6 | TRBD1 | CASSYYRGRNSPLHF | TGTGCCAGCAGCTACTACAGGGGGCGGAATTCACCCCTCCACTTT
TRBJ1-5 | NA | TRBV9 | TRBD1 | CASSPGGNSNQPQHF | TGTGCCAGCAGCCCAGGGGGAAATAGCAATCAGCCCCAGCATTTT
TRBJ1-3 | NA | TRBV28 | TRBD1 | CASSPGTGIGNTIYF | TGTGCCAGCAGCCCCGGGACAGGGATTGGAAACACCATATATTTT
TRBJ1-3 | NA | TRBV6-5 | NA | CASRIDRSSGNTIYF | TGTGCCAGCAGAATAGACAGGAGCTCTGGAAACACCATATATTTT
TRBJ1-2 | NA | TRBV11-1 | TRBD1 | CASSSGQGPIYGYTF | TGTGCCAGCAGCTCGGGACAGGGACCCATCTATGGCTACACCTTC
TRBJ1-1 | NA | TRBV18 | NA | CASSPYQENTEAFF | TGTGCCAGCTCACCCTATCAAGAGAACACTGAAGCTTTCTTT
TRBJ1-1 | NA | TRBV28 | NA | CASSIVNTEAFF | TGTGCCAGCAGTATCGTCAACACTGAAGCTTTCTTT
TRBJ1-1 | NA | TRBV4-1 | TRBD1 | CASSRRQGGGTEAFF | TGCGCCAGCAGCCGGAGACAGGGGGGGGGCACTGAAGCTTTCTTT
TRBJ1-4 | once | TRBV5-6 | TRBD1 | CASSMGQGAANEKLFF | TGTGCCAGCAGCATGGGACAGGGGGCTGCTAATGAAAAACTGTTTTTT
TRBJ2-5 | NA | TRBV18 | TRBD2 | CASSPRASGNQETQYF | TGTGCCAGCTCACCGAGGGCTAGCGGCAACCAAGAGACCCAGTACTTC
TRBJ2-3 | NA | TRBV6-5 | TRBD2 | CASSYGLADTDTQYF | TGTGCCAGCAGTTACGGCCTAGCGGATACAGATACGCAGTATTTT